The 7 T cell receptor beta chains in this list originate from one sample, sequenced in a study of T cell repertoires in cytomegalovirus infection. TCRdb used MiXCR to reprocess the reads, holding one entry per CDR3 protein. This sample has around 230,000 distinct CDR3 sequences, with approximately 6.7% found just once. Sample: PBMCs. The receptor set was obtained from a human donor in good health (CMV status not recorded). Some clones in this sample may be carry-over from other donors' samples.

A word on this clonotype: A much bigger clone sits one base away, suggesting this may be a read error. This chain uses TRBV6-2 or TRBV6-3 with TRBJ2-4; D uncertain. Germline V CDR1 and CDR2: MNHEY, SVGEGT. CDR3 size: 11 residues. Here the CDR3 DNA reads TGTGCCATCAGTTTCGGCCGAGTTAAGTACTTC. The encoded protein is CAISFGRVKYF.

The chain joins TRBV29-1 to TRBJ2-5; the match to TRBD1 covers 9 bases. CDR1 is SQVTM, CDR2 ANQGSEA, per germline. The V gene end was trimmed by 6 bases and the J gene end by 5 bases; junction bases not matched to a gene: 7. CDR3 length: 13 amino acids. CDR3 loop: CSVWDRDSETQYF. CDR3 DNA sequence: TGCAGCGTCTGGGACAGGGATTCGGAGACCCAGTACTTC.

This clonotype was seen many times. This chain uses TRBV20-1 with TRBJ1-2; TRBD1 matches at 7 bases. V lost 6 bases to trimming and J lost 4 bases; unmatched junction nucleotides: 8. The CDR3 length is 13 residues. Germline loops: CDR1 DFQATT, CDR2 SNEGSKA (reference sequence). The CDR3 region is CSAPGGPTYGYTF. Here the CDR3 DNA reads TGCAGTGCCCCAGGGGGACCCACCTATGGCTACACCTTC.

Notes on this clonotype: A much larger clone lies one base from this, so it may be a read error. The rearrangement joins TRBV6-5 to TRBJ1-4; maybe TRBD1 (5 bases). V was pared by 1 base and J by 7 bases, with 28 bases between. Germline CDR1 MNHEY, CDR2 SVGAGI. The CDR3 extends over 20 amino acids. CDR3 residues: CASSYFVPSITAGESEKLFF. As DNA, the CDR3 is TGTGCCAGCAGTTACTTCGTTCCTTCGATCACCGCGGGGGAAAGTGAAAAACTGTTTTTT.

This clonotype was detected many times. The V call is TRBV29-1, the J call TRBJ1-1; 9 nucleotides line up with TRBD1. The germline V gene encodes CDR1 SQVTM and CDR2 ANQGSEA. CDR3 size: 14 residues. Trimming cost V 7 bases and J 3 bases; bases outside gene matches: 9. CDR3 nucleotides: TGCAGCGCCGCAGCGACAGGGGGGCACACTGAAGCTTTCTTT. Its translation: CSAAATGGHTEAFF.

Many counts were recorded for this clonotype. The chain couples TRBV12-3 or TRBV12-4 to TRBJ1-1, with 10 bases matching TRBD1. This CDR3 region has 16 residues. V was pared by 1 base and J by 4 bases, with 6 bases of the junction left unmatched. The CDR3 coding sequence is TGTGCCAGCAGTTTAGGACAGGGGGCAGGTAGCACTGAAGCTTTCTTT. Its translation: CASSLGQGAGSTEAFF.

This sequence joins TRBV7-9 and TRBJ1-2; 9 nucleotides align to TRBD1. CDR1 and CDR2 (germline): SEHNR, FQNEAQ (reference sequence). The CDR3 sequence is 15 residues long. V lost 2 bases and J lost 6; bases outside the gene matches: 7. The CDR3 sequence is CASSLTGGKDDGYTF. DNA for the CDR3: TGTGCCAGCAGCTTAACAGGGGGCAAGGATGATGGCTACACCTTC.